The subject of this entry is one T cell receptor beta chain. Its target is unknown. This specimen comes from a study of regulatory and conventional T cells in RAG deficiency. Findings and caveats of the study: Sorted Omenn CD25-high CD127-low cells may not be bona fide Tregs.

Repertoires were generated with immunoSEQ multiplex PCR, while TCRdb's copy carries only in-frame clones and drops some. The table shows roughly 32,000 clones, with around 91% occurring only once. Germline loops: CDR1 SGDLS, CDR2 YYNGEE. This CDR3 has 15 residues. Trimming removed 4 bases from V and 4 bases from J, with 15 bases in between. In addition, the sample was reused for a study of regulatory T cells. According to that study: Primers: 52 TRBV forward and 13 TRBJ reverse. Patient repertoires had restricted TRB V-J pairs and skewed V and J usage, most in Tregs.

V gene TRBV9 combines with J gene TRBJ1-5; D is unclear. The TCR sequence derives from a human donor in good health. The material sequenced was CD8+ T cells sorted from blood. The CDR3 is CASSSYSDGNQPQHF. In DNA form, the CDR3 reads TGTGCCAGCAGCTCCTATTCGGACGGAAATCAGCCCCAGCATTTT.